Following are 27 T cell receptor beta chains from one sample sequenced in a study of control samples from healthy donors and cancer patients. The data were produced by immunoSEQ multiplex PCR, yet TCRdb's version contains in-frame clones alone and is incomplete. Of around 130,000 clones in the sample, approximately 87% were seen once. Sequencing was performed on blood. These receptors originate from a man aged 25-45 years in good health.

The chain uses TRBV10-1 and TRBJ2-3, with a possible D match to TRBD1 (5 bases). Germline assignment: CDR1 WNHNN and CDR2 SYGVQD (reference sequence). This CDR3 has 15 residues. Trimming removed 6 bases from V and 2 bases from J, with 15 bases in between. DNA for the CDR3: TGCGCCAGCAGCCCACGGGCAGGGCTCACAGATACGCAGTATTTT. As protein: CASSPRAGLTDTQYF.

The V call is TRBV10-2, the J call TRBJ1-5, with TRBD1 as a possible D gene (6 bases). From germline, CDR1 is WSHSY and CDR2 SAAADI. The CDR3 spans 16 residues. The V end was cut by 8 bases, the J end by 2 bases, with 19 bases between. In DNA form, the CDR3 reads TGCGCCAGCGGAGTCAGGGGTCCCCAAGGCAATCAGCCCCAGCATTTT. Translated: CASGVRGPQGNQPQHF.

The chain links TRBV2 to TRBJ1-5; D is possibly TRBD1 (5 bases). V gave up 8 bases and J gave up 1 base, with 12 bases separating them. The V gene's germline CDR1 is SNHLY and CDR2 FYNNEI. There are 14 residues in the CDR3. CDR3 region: CASGGVGSNQPQHF. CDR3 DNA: TGTGCCAGCGGAGGGGTCGGGAGCAATCAGCCCCAGCATTTT. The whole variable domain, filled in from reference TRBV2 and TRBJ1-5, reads EPEVTQTPSHQVTQMGQEVILRCVPISNHLYFYWYRQILGQKVEFLVSFYNNEISEKSEIFDDQFSVERPDGSNFTLKIRSTKLEDSAMYFCASGGVGSNQPQHFGDGTRLSIL.

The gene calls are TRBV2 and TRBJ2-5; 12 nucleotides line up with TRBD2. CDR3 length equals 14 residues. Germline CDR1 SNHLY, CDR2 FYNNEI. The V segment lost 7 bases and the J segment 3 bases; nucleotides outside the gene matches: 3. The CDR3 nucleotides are TGTGCCAGCAACCTAGCGGGGGGGGAAGAGACCCAGTACTTC. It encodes CASNLAGGEETQYF.

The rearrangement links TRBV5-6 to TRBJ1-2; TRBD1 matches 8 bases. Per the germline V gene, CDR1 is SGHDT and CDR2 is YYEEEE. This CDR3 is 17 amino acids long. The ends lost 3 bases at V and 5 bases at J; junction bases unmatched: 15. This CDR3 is CASSSAGTGARLYGYTF. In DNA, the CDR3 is TGTGCCAGCAGCTCGGCCGGGACAGGCGCCCGCCTTTATGGCTACACCTTC.

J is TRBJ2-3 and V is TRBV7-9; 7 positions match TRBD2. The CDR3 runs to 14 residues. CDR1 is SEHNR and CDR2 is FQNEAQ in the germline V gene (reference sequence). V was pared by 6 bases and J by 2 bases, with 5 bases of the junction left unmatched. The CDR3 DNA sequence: TGTGCCAGCAGATCCGGGACTAACACAGATACGCAGTATTTT. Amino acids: CASRSGTNTDTQYF.

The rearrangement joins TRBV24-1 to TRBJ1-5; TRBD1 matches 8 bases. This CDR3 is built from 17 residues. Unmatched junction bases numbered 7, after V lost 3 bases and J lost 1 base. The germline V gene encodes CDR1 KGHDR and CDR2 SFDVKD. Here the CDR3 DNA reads TGTGCCACCAGTGATCGGACAGGGAGTAGAAGCAATCAGCCCCAGCATTTT. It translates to CATSDRTGSRSNQPQHF.

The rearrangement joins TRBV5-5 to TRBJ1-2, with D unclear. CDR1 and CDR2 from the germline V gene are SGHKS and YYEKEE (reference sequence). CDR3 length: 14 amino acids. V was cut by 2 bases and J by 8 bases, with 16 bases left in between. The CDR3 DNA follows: TGTGCCAGCAGCTTTGGAGGGCTCATCTGGGGCTACACCTTC. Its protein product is CASSFGGLIWGYTF.

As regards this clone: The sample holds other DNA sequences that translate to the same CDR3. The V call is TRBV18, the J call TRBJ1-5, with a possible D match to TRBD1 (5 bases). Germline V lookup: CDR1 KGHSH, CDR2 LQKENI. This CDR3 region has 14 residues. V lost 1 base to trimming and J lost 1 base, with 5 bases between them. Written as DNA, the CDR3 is TGTGCCAGCTCACCACAGGGGAGCAATCAGCCCCAGCATTTT. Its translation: CASSPQGSNQPQHF.

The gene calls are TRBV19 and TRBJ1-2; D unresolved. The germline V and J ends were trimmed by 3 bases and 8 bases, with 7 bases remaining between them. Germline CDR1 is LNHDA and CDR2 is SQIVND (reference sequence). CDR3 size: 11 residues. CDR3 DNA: TGTGCCAGTAGTATGGCAGGCGGCTACACCTTC. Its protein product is CASSMAGGYTF.

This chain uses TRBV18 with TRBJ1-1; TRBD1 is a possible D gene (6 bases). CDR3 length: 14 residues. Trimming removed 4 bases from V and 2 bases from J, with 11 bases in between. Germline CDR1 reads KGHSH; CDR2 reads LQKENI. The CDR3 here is CASSLGQINTEAFF. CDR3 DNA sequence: TGTGCCAGCTCACTCGGACAGATTAACACTGAAGCTTTCTTT. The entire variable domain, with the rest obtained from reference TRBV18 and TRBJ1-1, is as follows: NAGVMQNPRHLVRRRGQEARLRCSPMKGHSHVYWYRQLPEEGLKFMVYLQKENIIDESGMPKERFSAEFPKEGPSILRIQQVVRGDSAAYFCASSLGQINTEAFFGQGTRLTVV.

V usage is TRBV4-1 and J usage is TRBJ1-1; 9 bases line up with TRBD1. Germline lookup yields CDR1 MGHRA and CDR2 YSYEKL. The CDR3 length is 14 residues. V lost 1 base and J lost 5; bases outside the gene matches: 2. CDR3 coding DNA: TGCGCCAGCAGCCAAGTGACAGGGGGAACTGAAGCTTTCTTT. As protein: CASSQVTGGTEAFF.

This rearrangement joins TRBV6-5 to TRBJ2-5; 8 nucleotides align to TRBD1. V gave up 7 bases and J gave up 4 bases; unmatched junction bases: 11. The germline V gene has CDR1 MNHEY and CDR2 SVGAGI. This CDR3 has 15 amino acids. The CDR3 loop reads CASTRTGSSGETQYF. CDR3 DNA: TGTGCCAGCACTAGGACAGGGTCGAGTGGAGAGACCCAGTACTTC.

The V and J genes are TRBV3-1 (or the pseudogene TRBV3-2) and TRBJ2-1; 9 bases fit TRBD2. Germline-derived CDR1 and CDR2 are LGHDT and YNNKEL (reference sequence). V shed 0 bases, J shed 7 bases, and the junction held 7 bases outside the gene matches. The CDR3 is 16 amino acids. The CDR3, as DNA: TGTGCCAGCAGCCAAGAACGAGCGGGGGGTTTGAATGAGCAGTTCTTC. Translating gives CASSQERAGGLNEQFF.

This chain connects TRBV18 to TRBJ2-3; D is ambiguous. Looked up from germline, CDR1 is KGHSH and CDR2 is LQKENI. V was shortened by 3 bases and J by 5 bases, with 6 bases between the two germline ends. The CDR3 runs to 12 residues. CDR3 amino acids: CASSPKLDTQYF. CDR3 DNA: TGTGCCAGCTCACCCAAATTAGATACGCAGTATTTT.

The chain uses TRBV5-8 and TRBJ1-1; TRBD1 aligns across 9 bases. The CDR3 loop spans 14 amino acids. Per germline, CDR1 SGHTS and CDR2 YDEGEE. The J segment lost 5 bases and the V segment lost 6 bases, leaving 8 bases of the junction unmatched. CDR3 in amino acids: CASNKNRGQTEAFF. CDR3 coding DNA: TGTGCCAGCAATAAAAACAGGGGGCAAACTGAAGCTTTCTTT.

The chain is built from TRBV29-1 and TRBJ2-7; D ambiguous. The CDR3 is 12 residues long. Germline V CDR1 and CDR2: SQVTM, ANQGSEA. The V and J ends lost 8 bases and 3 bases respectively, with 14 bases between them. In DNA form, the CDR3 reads TGCAGCTTGGGTGAGCCGTTCTACGAGCAGTACGTC. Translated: CSLGEPFYEQYV.

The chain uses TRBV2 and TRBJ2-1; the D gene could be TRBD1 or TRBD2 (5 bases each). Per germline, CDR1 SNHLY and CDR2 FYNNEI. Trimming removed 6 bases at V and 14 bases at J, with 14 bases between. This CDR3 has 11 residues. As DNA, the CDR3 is TGTGCCAGCAGAAGGGACGGCCTAGAGTTCTTC. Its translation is CASRRDGLEFF.

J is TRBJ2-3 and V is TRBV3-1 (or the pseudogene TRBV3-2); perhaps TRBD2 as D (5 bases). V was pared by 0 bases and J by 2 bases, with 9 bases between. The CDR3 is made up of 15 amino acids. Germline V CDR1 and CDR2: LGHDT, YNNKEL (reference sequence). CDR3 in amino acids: CASSQDSDYTDTQYF. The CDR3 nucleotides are TGTGCCAGCAGCCAAGACTCCGACTACACAGATACGCAGTATTTT.

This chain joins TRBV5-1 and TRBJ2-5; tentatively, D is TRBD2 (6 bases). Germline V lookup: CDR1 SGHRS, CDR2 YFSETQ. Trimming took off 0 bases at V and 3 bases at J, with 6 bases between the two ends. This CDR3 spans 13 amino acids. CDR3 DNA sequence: TGCGCCAGCAGCTTGGGGAGGGAAGAGACCCAGTACTTC. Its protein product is CASSLGREETQYF. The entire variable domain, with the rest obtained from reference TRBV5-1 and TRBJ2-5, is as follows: KAGVTQTPRYLIKTRGQQVTLSCSPISGHRSVSWYQQTPGQGLQFLFEYFSETQRNKGNFPGRFSGRQFSNSRSEMNVSTLELGDSALYLCASSLGREETQYFGPGTRLLVL.

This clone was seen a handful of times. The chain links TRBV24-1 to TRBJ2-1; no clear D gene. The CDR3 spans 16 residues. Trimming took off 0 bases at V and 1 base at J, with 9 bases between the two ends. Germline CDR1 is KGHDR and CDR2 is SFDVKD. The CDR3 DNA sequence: TGTGCCACCAGTGATTTGCACGCGGCATCCTACAATGAGCAGTTCTTC. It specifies CATSDLHAASYNEQFF.

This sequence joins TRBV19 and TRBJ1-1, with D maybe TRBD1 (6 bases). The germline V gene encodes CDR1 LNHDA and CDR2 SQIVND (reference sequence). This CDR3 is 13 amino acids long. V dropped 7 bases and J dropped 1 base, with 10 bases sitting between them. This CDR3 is CASTGVPNTEAFF. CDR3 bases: TGTGCCAGTACAGGGGTCCCGAACACTGAAGCTTTCTTT. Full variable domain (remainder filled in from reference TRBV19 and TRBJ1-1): DGGITQSPKYLFRKEGQNVTLSCEQNLNHDAMYWYRQDPGQGLRLIYYSQIVNDFQKGDIAEGYSVSREKKESFPLTVTSAQKNPTAFYLCASTGVPNTEAFFGQGTRLTVV.

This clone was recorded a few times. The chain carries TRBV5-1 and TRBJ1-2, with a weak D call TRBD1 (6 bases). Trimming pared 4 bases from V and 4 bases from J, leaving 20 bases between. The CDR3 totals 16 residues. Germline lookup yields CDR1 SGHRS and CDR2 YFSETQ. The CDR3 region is CASSLTNRGQVYGYTF. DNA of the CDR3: TGCGCCAGCAGCCTGACGAACCGGGGGCAAGTCTATGGCTACACCTTC.

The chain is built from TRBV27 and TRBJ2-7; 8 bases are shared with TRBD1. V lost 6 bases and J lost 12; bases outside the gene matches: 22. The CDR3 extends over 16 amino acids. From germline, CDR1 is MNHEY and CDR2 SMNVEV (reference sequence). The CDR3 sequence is CASSSFTETGDFRRYV. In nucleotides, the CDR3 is TGTGCCAGCAGCTCTTTTACCGAGACAGGGGATTTCCGTCGGTACGTC.

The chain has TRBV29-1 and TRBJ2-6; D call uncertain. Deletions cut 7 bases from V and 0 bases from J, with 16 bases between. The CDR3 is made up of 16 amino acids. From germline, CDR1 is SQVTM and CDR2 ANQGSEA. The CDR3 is CSAVGGGASGANVLTF. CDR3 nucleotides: TGCAGCGCCGTCGGTGGTGGCGCCTCTGGGGCCAACGTCCTGACTTTC.

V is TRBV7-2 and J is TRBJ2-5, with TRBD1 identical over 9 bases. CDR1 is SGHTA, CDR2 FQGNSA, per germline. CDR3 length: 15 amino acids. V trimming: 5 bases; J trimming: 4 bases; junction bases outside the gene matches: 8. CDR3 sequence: CASSGERQGVETQYF. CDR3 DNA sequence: TGTGCCAGCAGCGGAGAACGACAGGGGGTAGAGACCCAGTACTTC.

The CDR3 region has the DNA TGTGCCAGCAGCCAAGATTCCCCAGGGAGGGGAACCGGGGAGCTGTTTTTT. Translated: CASSQDSPGRGTGELFF. This chain uses TRBV14 with TRBJ2-2, with 7 bases lining up with TRBD2. The CDR3 is 17 amino acids. J gave up 5 bases and V 0 bases, and 9 bases lay outside the gene matches. The V gene's germline CDR1 is SGHDN and CDR2 FVKESK.